One TCR beta chain is described in this entry. The antigen remains undetermined. The data were taken from a study of OX40 agonist ivuxolimab in advanced cancers. Study summary: In this trial design, patients received ivuxolimab intravenously at 0.01 to 10 mg/kg every 2 weeks.

The protocol was immunoSEQ multiplex PCR, while the TCRdb copy is restricted to in-frame clones and leaves out a portion. The table has some 70,000 clones, roughly 80% seen once. The V and J ends lost 4 bases and 6 bases, in that order; junction bases with no gene match: 8. This CDR3 comprises 16 residues. CDR1 is LNHDA, CDR2 SQIVND, per germline (reference sequence). Study-wide results and limits: Averaged across samples, CD8+ T cells carried more expanded clones than CD4+ did. Several nonresponders also turned out to have low normalized T-cell clonal expansion.

This receptor was identified in an adult with an advanced solid tumor such as melanoma, head and neck, liver or kidney cancer. The sequencing here drew on CD4+ or CD8+ T cells sorted from blood, taken in a trial of the OX40 agonist ivuxolimab. The chain uses TRBV19 and TRBJ2-3; 12 bases fit TRBD1. DNA for the CDR3: TGTGCCAGTAGTACGGGACAGGGGGCCCTCGGGGATACGCAGTATTTT. It translates to CASSTGQGALGDTQYF.